Shown below are 21 T cell receptor beta chains from a single sample sequenced in a study of cytomegalovirus exposure and HLA in healthy donors. Amplification used 60 Vbeta primers and 13 Jbeta primers. Clones were sequenced by immunoSEQ multiplex PCR, and TCRdb holds only the in-frame ones, with some missing. The sample records around 140,000 clones, roughly four fifths being singletons. Sequencing was performed on PBMCs. Source of these receptors: a man between 25 and 39 years old in good health and CMV-seropositive.

For the CDR3, the DNA is TGTGCCAGCAGCTTACGCCTGGCTAGCGGTACAGATACGCAGTATTTT. It yields the protein CASSLRLASGTDTQYF. V usage is TRBV7-3 and J usage is TRBJ2-3; 7 bases match TRBD2. The germline V gene has CDR1 SGHTA and CDR2 FQGTGA. The V gene end was trimmed by 2 bases and the J gene end by 3 bases; junction bases not matched to a gene: 8. The CDR3 is made up of 16 amino acids. The entire variable domain, with the rest obtained from reference TRBV7-3 and TRBJ2-3, is as follows: GAGVSQTPSNKVTEKGKYVELRCDPISGHTALYWYRQSLGQGPEFLIYFQGTGAADDSGLPNDRFFAVRPEGSVSTLKIQRTERGDSAVYLCASSLRLASGTDTQYFGPGTRLTVL.

The V gene is TRBV7-3, the J gene TRBJ1-3; no reliable D call. V lost 4 bases and J 3 bases, leaving 7 bases between the germline ends. Germline values: CDR1 SGHTA, CDR2 FQGTGA. The CDR3 covers 13 residues. The DNA of the CDR3 is TGTGCCAGCAGCTCCCGGGGTGGAAACACCATATATTTT. This codes for CASSSRGGNTIYF.

The chain recombines TRBV4-1 with TRBJ1-3; 7 bases map to TRBD1. This CDR3 comprises 17 residues. CDR1 and CDR2 (germline): MGHRA, YSYEKL. J gave up 0 bases and V 3 bases, and 8 bases lay outside the gene matches. In DNA, the CDR3 is TGCGCCAGCAGCCAGATGGGACAGACCATCTCTGGAAACACCATATATTTT. This codes for CASSQMGQTISGNTIYF.

Only one count was recorded for this clone. The chain recombines TRBV7-2 with TRBJ2-2; maybe TRBD1 (6 bases). Germline loops: CDR1 SGHTA, CDR2 FQGNSA. Deletions cut 0 bases from V and 10 bases from J, with 6 bases between. The CDR3 has 12 residues. The CDR3 region is CASSLAGAELFF. CDR3 DNA: TGTGCCAGCAGCTTAGCGGGGGCGGAGCTGTTTTTT.

The rearrangement uses TRBV19 and TRBJ2-7; the match to TRBD1 covers 10 bases. The V gene end was trimmed by 6 bases and the J gene end by 5 bases; junction bases not matched to a gene: 10. Germline V CDR1 and CDR2: LNHDA, SQIVND (reference sequence). CDR3 length equals 15 residues. Here the CDR3 reads CASRDRDRGYHEQYF. Written as DNA, the CDR3 is TGTGCCAGTAGAGACCGGGACAGGGGATACCACGAGCAGTACTTC.

CDR3 DNA: TGTGCCAGTACTTCGCCCGGGTCGATGAACACTGAAGCTTTCTTT. Protein: CASTSPGSMNTEAFF. The J gene is TRBJ1-1, the V gene TRBV19; the D is unclear. V was clipped by 7 bases and J by 0 bases, with 15 bases between them. CDR1 is LNHDA, CDR2 SQIVND, per germline (reference sequence). CDR3 length: 15 residues.

The chain carries TRBV7-6 and TRBJ2-1; TRBD2 matches at 9 bases. J lost 8 bases, V lost 0 bases, and 8 bases had no gene match. This CDR3 is built from 16 residues. Germline V gene lookup returns CDR1 SGHVS and CDR2 FNYEAQ. The CDR3 coding sequence is TGTGCCAGCAGCTTAGCGCGGGTAGCGGGAGTTGATGAGCAGTTCTTC. It specifies CASSLARVAGVDEQFF.

This clone was seen a handful of times. The chain recombines TRBV2 with TRBJ2-7; 9 nucleotides match TRBD2. Looked up from germline, CDR1 is SNHLY and CDR2 is FYNNEI. This CDR3 is built from 14 residues. J was trimmed by 4 bases and V by 7 bases; bases with no gene match: 8. CDR3 nucleotide sequence: TGTGCCAGCAAGGTTGGACTAGCGAGTTACGAGCAGTACTTC. Residues: CASKVGLASYEQYF. The complete variable domain, with remaining parts taken from reference TRBV2 and TRBJ2-7, reads EPEVTQTPSHQVTQMGQEVILRCVPISNHLYFYWYRQILGQKVEFLVSFYNNEISEKSEIFDDQFSVERPDGSNFTLKIRSTKLEDSAMYFCASKVGLASYEQYFGPGTRLTVT.

The chain combines TRBV6-5 with TRBJ1-5; 8 bases fit TRBD1. Germline lookup yields CDR1 MNHEY and CDR2 SVGAGI. V lost 8 bases and J lost 9; bases outside the gene matches: 9. This CDR3 contains 13 residues. CDR3 region: CASRTGNVRPQHF. The DNA of the CDR3 is TGTGCCAGCCGGACAGGGAATGTTCGGCCCCAGCATTTT.

V is TRBV29-1 and J is TRBJ2-5; TRBD2 agrees at 8 bases. The germline V gene has CDR1 SQVTM and CDR2 ANQGSEA. Trimming took 2 bases from V and 4 from J; bases not matched to a gene: 3. The CDR3 consists of 13 residues. CDR3 DNA: TGCAGCGTTGAATTTGCGGGAGGAGAGACCCAGTACTTC. This gives the protein CSVEFAGGETQYF.

This clone was recorded only once. The chain links TRBV28 to TRBJ2-3; 8 bases align to TRBD2. The J segment lost 2 bases and the V segment lost 1 base, leaving 2 bases of the junction unmatched. The V gene's germline CDR1 is MDHEN and CDR2 SYDVKM. The CDR3 spans 15 residues. The chain's CDR3 is CASSLYGGATDTQYF. CDR3 sequence (DNA): TGTGCCAGCAGTTTATACGGGGGGGCCACAGATACGCAGTATTTT.

The gene calls are TRBV5-1 and TRBJ1-2; the D gene is possibly TRBD1 (5 bases). Trimming took 4 bases from V and 6 from J, leaving 13 bases between them. Germline-derived CDR1 and CDR2 are SGHRS and YFSETQ. The CDR3 extends over 13 amino acids. Here the CDR3 reads CASSLQGFDGYTF. The CDR3 DNA is TGCGCCAGCAGCCTGCAGGGTTTCGATGGCTACACCTTC.

The chain uses TRBV7-9 and TRBJ2-5; TRBD2 matches at 9 bases. Germline loops: CDR1 SEHNR, CDR2 FQNEAQ (reference sequence). V shed 1 base, J shed 4 bases, and the junction held 10 bases outside the gene matches. This CDR3 contains 17 residues. This chain's CDR3 is CASSLGGGGGAGETQYF. Written as DNA, the CDR3 is TGTGCCAGCAGCTTAGGAGGGGGCGGGGGGGCTGGAGAGACCCAGTACTTC.

The CDR3 DNA reads TGCAGCGTTGAAGGCCTAGCGGATAACAATGAGCAGTTCTTC. This codes for CSVEGLADNNEQFF. The rearrangement joins TRBV29-1 to TRBJ2-1, with 7 bases fitting TRBD2. CDR1 and CDR2 from the germline V gene are SQVTM and ANQGSEA. V shed 1 base, J shed 5 bases, and the junction held 5 bases outside the gene matches. The CDR3 loop spans 14 amino acids.

V usage is TRBV7-2 and J usage is TRBJ2-7, with D tentatively TRBD1 (5 bases). With 5 bases removed from V and 2 bases from J, the gap between germline ends came to 13 bases. The CDR3 contains 14 residues. In germline, CDR1 is SGHTA, CDR2 FQGNSA. Here the CDR3 DNA reads TGTGCCAGCAGCGCCGGACAAGCTACCTACGAGCAGTACTTC. Protein product: CASSAGQATYEQYF.

This chain uses TRBV5-1 with TRBJ2-2; D not certain. CDR3 length: 14 amino acids. Germline-derived CDR1 and CDR2 are SGHRS and YFSETQ. V shed 3 bases and J shed 0 bases, with 6 bases lying between them. The CDR3 here is CASSYTSNTGELFF. The CDR3 DNA sequence: TGCGCCAGCAGCTACACATCGAACACCGGGGAGCTGTTTTTT.

This CDR3 reads CASSRTGSGNTIYF. CDR3 coding DNA: TGTGCCAGCAGCCGTACAGGGTCTGGAAACACCATATATTTT. J is TRBJ1-3 and V is TRBV7-9; possibly TRBD1 for D (6 bases). Germline CDR1 SEHNR, CDR2 FQNEAQ (reference sequence). CDR3 size: 14 residues. V lost 5 bases, J lost 1 base, and 9 bases lay in between.

The gene calls are TRBV6-1 and TRBJ2-5, with 10 bases lining up with TRBD2. The CDR3 is made up of 19 amino acids. The V segment lost 0 bases and the J segment 2 bases; nucleotides outside the gene matches: 12. Germline CDR1 is MNHNS and CDR2 is SASEGT. CDR3 residues: CASSEALASGSPYQETQYF. The CDR3 DNA follows: TGTGCCAGCAGTGAAGCGCTAGCTAGCGGGAGTCCCTATCAAGAGACCCAGTACTTC.

The rearrangement joins TRBV19 to TRBJ2-7; TRBD2 is a possible D gene (6 bases). Germline lookup yields CDR1 LNHDA and CDR2 SQIVND (reference sequence). V lost 3 bases and J lost 6, with 12 bases in between. CDR3 length: 13 amino acids. CDR3 sequence (DNA): TGTGCCAGTAGTATTGCGGGATACGGCGAGCAGTACTTC. It is translated as CASSIAGYGEQYF.

V gene TRBV19 combines with J gene TRBJ1-6, with a tentative D call TRBD1 (6 bases). The CDR3 runs 17 residues. V was cut by 3 bases and J by 8 bases, with 20 bases left in between. Per germline, CDR1 LNHDA and CDR2 SQIVND (reference sequence). CDR3 sequence reads: CASSISSSTGPYSPLHF. Written as DNA, the CDR3 is TGTGCCAGTAGTATTTCGTCCAGCACAGGGCCTTATTCACCCCTCCACTTT.

J is TRBJ1-2 and V is TRBV14; D unclear. Germline loops: CDR1 SGHDN, CDR2 FVKESK. The germline V and J ends were trimmed by 0 bases and 4 bases, with 9 bases remaining between them. There are 14 residues in the CDR3. CDR3 DNA: TGTGCCAGCAGCCAAGACTACCTTTTCTATGGCTACACCTTC. Translated, it gives CASSQDYLFYGYTF.